These T cell receptor beta chains were read from a single sample in a study of T cell responses to AZD1222 COVID-19 vaccine. Measured with immunoSEQ multiplex PCR; TCRdb has only the in-frame clones, and not every one. The sample yields approximately 120,000 clones, less than 90% seen once. The sequences come from peripheral blood, collected on day 0 of AZD1222 vaccination. Every receptor here comes from an adult in good health. Each CDR3 is given with its conserved first and last residue. D genes are given only for firm matches. Size tells how often a clone was seen (once, few, many) or the class of an expanded clone, and some rows leave it out.

v_call	clone_size	j_call	d_call	cdr3_aa	cdr3_nt
TRBV6-1	-	TRBJ1-2	-	CASSEGWTGYGYTF	TGTGCCAGCAGTGAAGGCTGGACGGGCTATGGCTACACCTTC
TRBV28	-	TRBJ1-4	-	CASGLQTNNEKLFF	TGTGCCAGCGGATTGCAGACTAACAATGAAAAACTGTTTTTT
TRBV20-1	-	TRBJ1-1	TRBD1	CSADRGEAFF	TGCAGTGCTGACAGGGGTGAAGCTTTCTTT
TRBV7-9	-	TRBJ2-2	TRBD1	CASSSRTGGLGELFF	TGTGCCAGCAGTTCCAGGACAGGGGGCCTAGGGGAGCTGTTTTTT
TRBV15	-	TRBJ2-4	-	CATSPWGKTNIQYF	TGTGCCACCAGCCCTTGGGGGAAGACGAACATTCAGTACTTC
TRBV10-3	-	TRBJ2-1	TRBD2	CAISASGGRNEQFF	TGTGCCATCAGTGCTAGCGGGGGAAGGAATGAGCAGTTCTTC
TRBV3-1/TRBV3-2	-	TRBJ2-3	TRBD2	CASSQGLTSGIDTQYF	TGTGCCAGCAGCCAAGGTCTGACTAGCGGGATAGATACGCAGTATTTT
TRBV27	-	TRBJ2-2	TRBD1	CASARGTGYTGELFF	TGTGCCAGTGCTAGGGGGACAGGGTACACCGGGGAGCTGTTTTTT
TRBV15	-	TRBJ1-5	TRBD1	CATSRGQGNQPQHF	TGTGCCACCAGCCGTGGACAGGGCAATCAGCCCCAGCATTTT
TRBV7-9	-	TRBJ2-2	-	CASSPRGSNTGELFF	TGTGCCAGCAGCCCTAGGGGGTCGAACACCGGGGAGCTGTTTTTT
TRBV5-1	medium-sized	TRBJ2-7	TRBD1	CASSSSDRGPVEQYF	TGCGCCAGCAGCTCGTCGGACAGGGGGCCTGTCGAGCAGTACTTC
TRBV29-1	-	TRBJ2-4	-	CSVDNLAGEFQYF	TGCAGCGTTGATAATTTGGCAGGGGAGTTCCAGTACTTC
TRBV29-1	-	TRBJ2-5	-	CSALRDIEETQYF	TGCAGCGCTCTCCGGGACATCGAAGAGACCCAGTACTTC
TRBV3-1/TRBV3-2	-	TRBJ2-1	-	CASSQERGSNEQFF	TGTGCCAGCAGCCAAGAACGCGGTTCCAATGAGCAGTTCTTC
TRBV7-2	-	TRBJ2-1	-	CASSLRPGRDYSYNEQFF	TGTGCCAGCAGCTTACGGCCGGGGCGGGATTATTCCTACAATGAGCAGTTCTTC
TRBV12-3/TRBV12-4	-	TRBJ1-1	-	CASSFPHTEAFF	TGTGCCAGCAGTTTTCCCCACACTGAAGCTTTCTTT
TRBV4-1	-	TRBJ1-2	-	CASSPRQEPNYGYTF	TGCGCCAGCAGCCCAAGACAGGAACCTAACTATGGCTACACCTTC
TRBV19	-	TRBJ1-4	TRBD1	CASSSRTGYEKLFF	TGTGCCAGTAGTAGCCGGACAGGGTATGAAAAACTGTTTTTT
TRBV6-2/TRBV6-3	once	TRBJ2-7	TRBD1	CASSYAGGRYEQYF	TGTGCCAGCAGTTACGCAGGGGGCCGCTACGAGCAGTACTTC
TRBV5-1	-	TRBJ1-4	-	CASSAEVQAAEKLFF	TGCGCCAGCAGCGCGGAGGTACAAGCAGCTGAAAAACTGTTTTTT
TRBV18	-	TRBJ2-2	TRBD2	CASSPGLAGTGELFF	TGTGCCAGCTCGCCGGGACTAGCGGGGACCGGGGAGCTGTTTTTT
TRBV27	-	TRBJ2-5	-	CASSLLYGQETQYF	TGTGCCAGCAGTTTACTGTACGGGCAAGAGACCCAGTACTTC
TRBV5-5	-	TRBJ1-1	-	CASTRGKLNTEAFF	TGTGCCAGCACCCGGGGGAAATTGAACACTGAAGCTTTCTTT
TRBV30	once	TRBJ2-7	TRBD1	CAWEKTGGDEQYF	TGTGCCTGGGAAAAGACAGGGGGCGACGAGCAGTACTTC
TRBV5-6	-	TRBJ2-1	-	CASSLLPANEQFF	TGTGCCAGCAGCTTGTTACCCGCCAATGAGCAGTTCTTC
TRBV27	-	TRBJ1-1	TRBD1	CASSTGGGGISFF	TGTGCCAGCAGTACCGGAGGGGGCGGCATATCTTTCTTT
TRBV23-1	-	TRBJ2-3	-	CASSQSGEGGDTQYF	TGCGCCAGCAGTCAATCGGGAGAGGGAGGAGATACGCAGTATTTT